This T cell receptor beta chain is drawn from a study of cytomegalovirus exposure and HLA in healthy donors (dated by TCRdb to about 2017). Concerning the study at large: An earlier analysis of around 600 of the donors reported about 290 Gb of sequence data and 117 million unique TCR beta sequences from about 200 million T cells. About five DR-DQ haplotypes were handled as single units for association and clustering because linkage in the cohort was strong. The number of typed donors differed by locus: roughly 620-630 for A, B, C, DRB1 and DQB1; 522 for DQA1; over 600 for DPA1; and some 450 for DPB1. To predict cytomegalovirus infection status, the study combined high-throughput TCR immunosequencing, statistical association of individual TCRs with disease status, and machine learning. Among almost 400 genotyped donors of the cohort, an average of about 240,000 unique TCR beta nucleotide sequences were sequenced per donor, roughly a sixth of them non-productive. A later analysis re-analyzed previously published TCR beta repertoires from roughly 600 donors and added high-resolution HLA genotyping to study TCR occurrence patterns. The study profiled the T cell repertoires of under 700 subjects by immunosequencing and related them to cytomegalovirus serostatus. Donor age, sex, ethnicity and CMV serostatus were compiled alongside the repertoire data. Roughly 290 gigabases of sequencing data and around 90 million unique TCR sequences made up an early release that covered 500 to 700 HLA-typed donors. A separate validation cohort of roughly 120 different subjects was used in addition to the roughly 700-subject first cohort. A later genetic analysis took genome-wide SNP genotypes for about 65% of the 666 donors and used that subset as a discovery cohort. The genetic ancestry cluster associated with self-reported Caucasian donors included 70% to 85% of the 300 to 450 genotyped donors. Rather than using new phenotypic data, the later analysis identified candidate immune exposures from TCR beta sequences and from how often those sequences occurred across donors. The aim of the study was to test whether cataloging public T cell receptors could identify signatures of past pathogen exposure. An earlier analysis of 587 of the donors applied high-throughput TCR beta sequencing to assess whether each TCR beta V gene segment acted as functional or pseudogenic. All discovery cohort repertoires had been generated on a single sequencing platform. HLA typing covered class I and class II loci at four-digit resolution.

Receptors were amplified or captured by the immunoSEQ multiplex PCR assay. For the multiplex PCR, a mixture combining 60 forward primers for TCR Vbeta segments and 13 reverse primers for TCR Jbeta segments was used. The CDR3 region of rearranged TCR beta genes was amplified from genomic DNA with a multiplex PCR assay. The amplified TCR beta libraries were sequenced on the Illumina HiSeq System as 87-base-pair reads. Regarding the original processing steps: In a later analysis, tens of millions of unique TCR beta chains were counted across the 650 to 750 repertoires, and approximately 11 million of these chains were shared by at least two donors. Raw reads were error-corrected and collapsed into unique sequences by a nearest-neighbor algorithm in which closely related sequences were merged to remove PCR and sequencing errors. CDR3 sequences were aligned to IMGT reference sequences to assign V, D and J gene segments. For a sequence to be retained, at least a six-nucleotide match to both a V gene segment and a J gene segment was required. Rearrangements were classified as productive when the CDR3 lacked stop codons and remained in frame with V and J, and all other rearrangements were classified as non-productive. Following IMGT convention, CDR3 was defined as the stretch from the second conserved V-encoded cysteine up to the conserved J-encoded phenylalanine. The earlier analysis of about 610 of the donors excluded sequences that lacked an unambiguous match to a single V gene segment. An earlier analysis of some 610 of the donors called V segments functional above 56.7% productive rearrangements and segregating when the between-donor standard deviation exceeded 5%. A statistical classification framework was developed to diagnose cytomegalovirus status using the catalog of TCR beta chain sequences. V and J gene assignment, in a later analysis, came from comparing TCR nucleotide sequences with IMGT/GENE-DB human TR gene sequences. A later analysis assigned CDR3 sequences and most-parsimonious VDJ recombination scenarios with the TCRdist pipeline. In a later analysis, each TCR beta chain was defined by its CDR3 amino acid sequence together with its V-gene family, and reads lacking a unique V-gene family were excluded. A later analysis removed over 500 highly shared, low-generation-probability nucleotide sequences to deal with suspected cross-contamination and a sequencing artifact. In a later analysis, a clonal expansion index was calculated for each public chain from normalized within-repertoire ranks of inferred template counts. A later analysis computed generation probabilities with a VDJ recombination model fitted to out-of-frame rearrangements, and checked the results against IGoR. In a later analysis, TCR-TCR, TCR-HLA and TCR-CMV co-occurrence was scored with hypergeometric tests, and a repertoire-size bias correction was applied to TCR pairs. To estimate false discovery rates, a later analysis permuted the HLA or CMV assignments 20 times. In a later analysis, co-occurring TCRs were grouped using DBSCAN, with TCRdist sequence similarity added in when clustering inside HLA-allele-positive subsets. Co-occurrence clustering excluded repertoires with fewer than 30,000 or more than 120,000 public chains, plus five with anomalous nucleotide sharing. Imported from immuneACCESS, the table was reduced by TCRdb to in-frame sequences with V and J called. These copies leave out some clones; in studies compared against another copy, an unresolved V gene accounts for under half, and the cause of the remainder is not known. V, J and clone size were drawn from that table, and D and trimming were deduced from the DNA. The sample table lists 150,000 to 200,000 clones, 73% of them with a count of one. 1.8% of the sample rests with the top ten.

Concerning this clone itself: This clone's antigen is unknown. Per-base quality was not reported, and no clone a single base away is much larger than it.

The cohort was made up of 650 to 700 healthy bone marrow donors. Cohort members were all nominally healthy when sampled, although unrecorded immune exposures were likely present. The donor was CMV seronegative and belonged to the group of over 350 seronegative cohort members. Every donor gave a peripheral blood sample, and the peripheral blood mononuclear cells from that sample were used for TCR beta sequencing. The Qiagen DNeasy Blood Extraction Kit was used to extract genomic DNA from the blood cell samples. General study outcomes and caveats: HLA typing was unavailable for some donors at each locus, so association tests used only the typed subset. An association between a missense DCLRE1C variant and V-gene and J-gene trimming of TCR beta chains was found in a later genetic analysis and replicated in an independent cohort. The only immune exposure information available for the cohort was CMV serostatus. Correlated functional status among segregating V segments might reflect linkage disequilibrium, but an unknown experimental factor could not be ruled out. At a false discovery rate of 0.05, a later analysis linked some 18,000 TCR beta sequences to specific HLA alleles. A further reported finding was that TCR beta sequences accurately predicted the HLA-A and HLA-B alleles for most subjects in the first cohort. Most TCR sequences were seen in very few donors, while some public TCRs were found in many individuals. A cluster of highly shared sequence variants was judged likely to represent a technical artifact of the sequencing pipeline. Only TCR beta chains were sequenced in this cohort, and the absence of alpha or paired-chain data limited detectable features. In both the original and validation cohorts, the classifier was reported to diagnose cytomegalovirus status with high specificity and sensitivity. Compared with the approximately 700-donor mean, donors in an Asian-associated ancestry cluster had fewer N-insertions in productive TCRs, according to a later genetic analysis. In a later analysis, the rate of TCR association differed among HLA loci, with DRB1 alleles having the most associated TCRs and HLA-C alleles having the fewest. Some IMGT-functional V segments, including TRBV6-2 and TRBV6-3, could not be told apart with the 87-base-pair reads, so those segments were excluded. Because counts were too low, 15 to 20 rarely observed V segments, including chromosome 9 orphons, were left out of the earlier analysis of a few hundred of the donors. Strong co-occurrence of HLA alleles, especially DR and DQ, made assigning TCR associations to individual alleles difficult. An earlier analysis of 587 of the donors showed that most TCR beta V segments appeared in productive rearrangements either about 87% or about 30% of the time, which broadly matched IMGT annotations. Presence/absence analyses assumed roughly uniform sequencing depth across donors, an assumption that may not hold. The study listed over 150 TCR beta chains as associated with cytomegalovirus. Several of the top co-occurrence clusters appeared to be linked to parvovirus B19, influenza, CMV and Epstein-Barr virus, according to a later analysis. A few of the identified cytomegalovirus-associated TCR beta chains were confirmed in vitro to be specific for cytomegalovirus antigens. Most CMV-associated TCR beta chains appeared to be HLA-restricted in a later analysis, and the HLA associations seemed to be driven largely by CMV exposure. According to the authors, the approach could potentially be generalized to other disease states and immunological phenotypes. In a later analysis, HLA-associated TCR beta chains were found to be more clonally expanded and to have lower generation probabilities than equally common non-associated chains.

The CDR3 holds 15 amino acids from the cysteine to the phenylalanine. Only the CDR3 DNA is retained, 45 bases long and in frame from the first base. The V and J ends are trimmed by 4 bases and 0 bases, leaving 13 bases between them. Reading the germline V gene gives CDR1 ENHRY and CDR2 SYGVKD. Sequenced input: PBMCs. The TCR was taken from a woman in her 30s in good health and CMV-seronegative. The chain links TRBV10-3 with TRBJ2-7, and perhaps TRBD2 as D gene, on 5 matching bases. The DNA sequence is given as TGTGCCATCAGTGGGGAGCGGCTAGACTCCTACGAGCAGTACTTC. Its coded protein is CAISGERLDSYEQYF.